This record concerns one T cell receptor (beta chain) sequence. Researchers ran the PCR with 60 Vbeta and 13 Jbeta primers. Clones were sequenced by immunoSEQ multiplex PCR, and TCRdb holds only the in-frame ones, with some missing. The table lists 80,000 to 95,000 clones, 84% of them singletons, with around 5.6% in the top ten. This entry belongs to a study of cytomegalovirus exposure and HLA in healthy donors. Germline lookup yields CDR1 SGHRS and CDR2 YFSETQ. This CDR3 spans 14 amino acids. V was pared by 0 bases and J by 6 bases, with 13 bases between. The TCR comes from a woman in her late teens or twenties in good health and CMV-seropositive. Input material: PBMCs. The chain has TRBV5-1 and TRBJ2-7; TRBD1 is a possible D gene (6 bases). The CDR3 nucleotides are TGCGCCAGCAGCTTGGGAACAGGGTTCCGCGAGCAGTACTTC. Its protein product is CASSLGTGFREQYF.